This TCR beta chain is drawn from a study of blood T cell repertoires in COVID-19. Study background: The United States, Italy and Spain supplied acute and convalescent COVID-19 samples.

Germline values: CDR1 SGHRS, CDR2 YFSETQ. V lost 5 bases to trimming and J lost 1 base; unmatched junction nucleotides: 2. CDR3 length: 13 residues. Participants were aged roughly 18 to 89 years from approximately 24 US areas. Original methodology: Amplified reference gene primers provided the basis for estimating nucleated cell counts. Sequencing used immunoSEQ multiplex PCR; TCRdb keeps in-frame clones, though not all of them. V, J and clone size are taken as reported in that table, and D and trimming were inferred from the DNA itself. The data contain about 320,000 clones, roughly 87% of them singletons.

The chain couples TRBV5-1 to TRBJ2-7; 8 nucleotides line up with TRBD2. This receptor was obtained from a woman between 18 and 29 years old who had recovered from COVID-19. Sequencing was carried out using PBMCs or T cells enriched from blood (not recorded which). The CDR3 loop is CASRLAVSYEQYF. The CDR3 coding sequence is TGCGCCAGCAGACTAGCGGTTTCCTACGAGCAGTACTTC.